This passage covers 3 T cell receptor beta chains from one sample sequenced in a study of OX40 agonist ivuxolimab in advanced cancers. The repertoire was sequenced with immunoSEQ multiplex PCR; TCRdb's copy has only in-frame clones and lacks some. The table lists about 24,000 clones, 80% to 90% of them singletons. Sequenced here: CD4+ or CD8+ T cells sorted from blood, sampled in a trial of the OX40 agonist ivuxolimab. The receptors were sampled from an adult with an advanced solid tumor such as melanoma, head and neck, liver or kidney cancer.

V is TRBV6-4 and J is TRBJ2-7; 7 bases fit TRBD2. Germline-derived CDR1 and CDR2 are MRHNA and SNTAGT. The CDR3 consists of 18 residues. Trimming cost V 0 bases and J 0 bases; bases outside gene matches: 11. Written as DNA, the CDR3 is TGTGCCAGCAGTGACTCGGTCGGTGGGGGGGGAAGCTCCTACGAGCAGTACTTC. Its translation is CASSDSVGGGGSSYEQYF.

The chain carries TRBV30 and TRBJ1-2; weak D call: TRBD1 (5 bases). CDR1 and CDR2 (germline): GTSNPN, SVGIG (reference sequence). Trimming pared 2 bases from V and 8 bases from J, leaving 12 bases between. There are 12 residues in the CDR3. The CDR3 protein is CAWSPTGHGYTF. The CDR3 bases are TGTGCCTGGAGTCCTACAGGCCACGGCTACACCTTC.

Details on this clone: At one boundary the junction diverges from the germline segment, which might be a read error. V and J are TRBV7-8 and TRBJ2-2; 11 positions agree with TRBD2. Germline loops: CDR1 SGHVS, CDR2 FQNEAQ. The length of the CDR3 is 16 residues. CDR3 sequence reads: CAGSLLAGGDTGELFF. DNA for the CDR3: TGTGCCGGCAGCTTGCTAGCGGGGGGCGACACCGGGGAGCTGTTTTTT.